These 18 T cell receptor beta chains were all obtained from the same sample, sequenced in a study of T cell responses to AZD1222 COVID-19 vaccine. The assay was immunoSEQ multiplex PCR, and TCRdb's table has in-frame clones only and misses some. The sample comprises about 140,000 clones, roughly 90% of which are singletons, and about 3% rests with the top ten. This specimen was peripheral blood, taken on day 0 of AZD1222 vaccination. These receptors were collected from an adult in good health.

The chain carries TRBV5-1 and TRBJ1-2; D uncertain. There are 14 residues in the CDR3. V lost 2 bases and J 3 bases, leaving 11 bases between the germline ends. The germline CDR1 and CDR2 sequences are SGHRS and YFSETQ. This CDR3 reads CASSLRTPDYGYTF. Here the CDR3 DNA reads TGCGCCAGCAGCTTAAGGACCCCCGACTATGGCTACACCTTC. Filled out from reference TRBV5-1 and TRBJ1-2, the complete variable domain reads KAGVTQTPRYLIKTRGQQVTLSCSPISGHRSVSWYQQTPGQGLQFLFEYFSETQRNKGNFPGRFSGRQFSNSRSEMNVSTLELGDSALYLCASSLRTPDYGYTFGSGTRLTVV.

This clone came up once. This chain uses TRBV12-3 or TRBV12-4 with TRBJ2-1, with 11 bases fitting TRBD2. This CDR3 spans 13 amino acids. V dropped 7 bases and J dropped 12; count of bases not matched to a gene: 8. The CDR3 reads CASIRGTSGRQFF. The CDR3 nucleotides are TGTGCCAGCATTCGGGGGACTAGCGGCAGGCAGTTCTTC.

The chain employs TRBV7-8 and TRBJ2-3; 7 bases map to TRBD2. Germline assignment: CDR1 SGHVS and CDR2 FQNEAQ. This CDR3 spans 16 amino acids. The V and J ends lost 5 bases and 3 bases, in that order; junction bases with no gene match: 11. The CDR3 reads CASSAAGARHTDTQYF. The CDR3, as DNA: TGTGCCAGCAGCGCCGCGGGAGCTAGGCATACAGATACGCAGTATTTT.

CDR3 residues: CASSPLGGVTEAFF. The CDR3 region has the DNA TGTGCCAGCAGCCCCCTAGGAGGGGTCACTGAAGCTTTCTTT. The V and J genes are TRBV7-8 and TRBJ1-1, with a tentative D call TRBD1 (5 bases). This CDR3 is built from 14 residues. Germline values: CDR1 SGHVS, CDR2 FQNEAQ. Trimming stripped 5 bases from V and 4 bases from J, with 14 bases between.

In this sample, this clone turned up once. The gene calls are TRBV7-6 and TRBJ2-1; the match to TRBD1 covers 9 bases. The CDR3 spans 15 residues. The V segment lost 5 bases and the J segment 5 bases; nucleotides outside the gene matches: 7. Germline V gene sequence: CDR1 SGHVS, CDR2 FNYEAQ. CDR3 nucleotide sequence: TGTGCCAGCAGCCTCGGACAGGGGACGAACAATGAGCAGTTCTTC. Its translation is CASSLGQGTNNEQFF.

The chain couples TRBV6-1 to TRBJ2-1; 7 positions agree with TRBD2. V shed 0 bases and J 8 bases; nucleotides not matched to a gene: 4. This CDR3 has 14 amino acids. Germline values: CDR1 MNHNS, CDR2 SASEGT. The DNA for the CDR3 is TGTGCCAGCAGTGAAGCACGGGAGGCCTATGAGCAGTTCTTC. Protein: CASSEAREAYEQFF.

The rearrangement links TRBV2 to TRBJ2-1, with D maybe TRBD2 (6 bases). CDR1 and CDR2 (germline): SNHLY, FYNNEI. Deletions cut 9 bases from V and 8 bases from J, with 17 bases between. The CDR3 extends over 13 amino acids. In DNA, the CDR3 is TGTGCCAGTTTCGGAGGGAGAAGGGATGAGCAGTTCTTC. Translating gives CASFGGRRDEQFF.

The CDR3 nucleotides read TGTGCCTGGACAGGGAATAATGAAAAACTGTTTTTT. Encoded protein: CAWTGNNEKLFF. This sequence joins TRBV30 and TRBJ1-4; the D gene is possibly TRBD1 (5 bases). The CDR3 has 12 residues. V dropped 4 bases and J dropped 4 bases, with 7 bases sitting between them. Germline-derived CDR1 and CDR2 are GTSNPN and SVGIG (reference sequence).

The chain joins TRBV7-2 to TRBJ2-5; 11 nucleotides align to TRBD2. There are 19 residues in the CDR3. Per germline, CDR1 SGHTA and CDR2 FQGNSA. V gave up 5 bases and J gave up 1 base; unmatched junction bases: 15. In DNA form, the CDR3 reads TGTGCCAGCAGCGCTAGCGGGGGGACATTATTCGTGAGCCAAGAGACCCAGTACTTC. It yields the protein CASSASGGTLFVSQETQYF.

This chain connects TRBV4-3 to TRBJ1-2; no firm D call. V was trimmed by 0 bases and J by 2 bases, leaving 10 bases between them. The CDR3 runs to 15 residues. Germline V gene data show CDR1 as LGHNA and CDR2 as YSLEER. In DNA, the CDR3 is TGCGCCAGCAGCCAAGAACCAACAGCAAACTATGGCTACACCTTC. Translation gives CASSQEPTANYGYTF.

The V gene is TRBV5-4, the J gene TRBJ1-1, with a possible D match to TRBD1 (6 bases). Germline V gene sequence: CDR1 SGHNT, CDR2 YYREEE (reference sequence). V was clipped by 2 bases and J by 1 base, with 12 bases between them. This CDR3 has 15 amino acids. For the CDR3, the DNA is TGTGCCAGCAGCTTCGCCGGGACAAGGAACACTGAAGCTTTCTTT. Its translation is CASSFAGTRNTEAFF. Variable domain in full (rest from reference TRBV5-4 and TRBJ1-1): ETGVTQSPTHLIKTRGQQVTLRCSSQSGHNTVSWYQQALGQGPQFIFQYYREEENGRGNFPPRFSGLQFPNYSSELNVNALELDDSALYLCASSFAGTRNTEAFFGQGTRLTVV.

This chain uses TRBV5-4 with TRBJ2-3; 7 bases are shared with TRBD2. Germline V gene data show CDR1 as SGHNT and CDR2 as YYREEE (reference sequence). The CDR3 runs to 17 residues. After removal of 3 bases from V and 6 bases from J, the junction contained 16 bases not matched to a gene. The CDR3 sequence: CASSSNDVGGEVDTQYF. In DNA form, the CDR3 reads TGTGCCAGCAGCTCCAATGATGTGGGGGGGGAAGTGGATACGCAGTATTTT.

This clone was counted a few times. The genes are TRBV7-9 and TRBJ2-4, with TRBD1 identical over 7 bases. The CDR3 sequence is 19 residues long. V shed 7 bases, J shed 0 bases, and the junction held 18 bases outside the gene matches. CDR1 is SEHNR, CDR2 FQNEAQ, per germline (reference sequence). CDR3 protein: CASTMTGYELSQAKNIQYF. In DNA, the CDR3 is TGTGCCAGCACCATGACAGGGTATGAGCTCTCTCAAGCCAAAAACATTCAGTACTTC.

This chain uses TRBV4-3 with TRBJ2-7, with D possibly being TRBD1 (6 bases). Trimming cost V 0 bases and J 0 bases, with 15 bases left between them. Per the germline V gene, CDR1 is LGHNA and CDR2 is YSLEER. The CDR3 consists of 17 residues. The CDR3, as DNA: TGCGCCAGCAGCCAAGATGAGGGAGACAGGAGCTCCTACGAGCAGTACTTC. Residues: CASSQDEGDRSSYEQYF.

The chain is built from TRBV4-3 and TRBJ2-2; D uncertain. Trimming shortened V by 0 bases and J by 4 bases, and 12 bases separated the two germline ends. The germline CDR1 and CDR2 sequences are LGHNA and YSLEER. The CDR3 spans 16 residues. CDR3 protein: CASSQDWPIITGELFF. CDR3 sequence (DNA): TGCGCCAGCAGCCAAGATTGGCCTATAATCACCGGGGAGCTGTTTTTT.

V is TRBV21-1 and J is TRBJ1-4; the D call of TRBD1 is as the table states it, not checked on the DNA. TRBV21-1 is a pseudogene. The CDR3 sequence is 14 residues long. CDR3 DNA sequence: TGTGCCAGCAGCAACTTGACAGGGCTGGAAAAACTGTTTTTT. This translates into CASSNLTGLEKLFF.

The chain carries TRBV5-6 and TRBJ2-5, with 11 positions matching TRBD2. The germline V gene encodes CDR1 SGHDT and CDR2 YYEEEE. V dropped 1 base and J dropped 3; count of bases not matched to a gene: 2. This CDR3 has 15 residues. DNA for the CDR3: TGTGCCAGCAGCTTGACTAGCGGGGGAGAAGAGACCCAGTACTTC. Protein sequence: CASSLTSGGEETQYF.

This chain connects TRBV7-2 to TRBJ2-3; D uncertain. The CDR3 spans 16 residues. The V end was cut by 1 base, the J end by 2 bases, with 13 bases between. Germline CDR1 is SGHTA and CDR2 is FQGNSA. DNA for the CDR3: TGTGCCAGCAGCTTAGGGCCAGTGATACCCACAGATACGCAGTATTTT. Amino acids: CASSLGPVIPTDTQYF.